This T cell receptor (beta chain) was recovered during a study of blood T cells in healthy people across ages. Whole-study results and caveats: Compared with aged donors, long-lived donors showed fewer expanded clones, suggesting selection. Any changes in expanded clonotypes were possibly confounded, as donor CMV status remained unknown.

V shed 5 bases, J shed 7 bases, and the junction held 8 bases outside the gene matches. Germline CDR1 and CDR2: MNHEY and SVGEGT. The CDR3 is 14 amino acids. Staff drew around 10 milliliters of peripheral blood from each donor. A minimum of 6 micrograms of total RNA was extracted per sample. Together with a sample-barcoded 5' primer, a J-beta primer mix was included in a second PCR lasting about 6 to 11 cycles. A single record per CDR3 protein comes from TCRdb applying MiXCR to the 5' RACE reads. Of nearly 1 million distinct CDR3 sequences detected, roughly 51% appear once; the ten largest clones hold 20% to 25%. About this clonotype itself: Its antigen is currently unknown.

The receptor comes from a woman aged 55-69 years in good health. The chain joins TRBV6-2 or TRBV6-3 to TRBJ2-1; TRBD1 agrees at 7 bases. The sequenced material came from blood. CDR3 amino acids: CASSDRVGFNEQFF. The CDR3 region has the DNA TGTGCCAGCAGTGACAGGGTAGGGTTTAATGAGCAGTTCTTC.